The entry below describes one T cell receptor beta chain. The CDR3 runs to 15 residues. Germline loops: CDR1 SGHTA, CDR2 FQGNSA. V shed 6 bases and J shed 6 bases, with 20 bases lying between them. These data originate in a study of blood T cell repertoires in COVID-19. For the study at large: Acute and convalescent COVID-19 specimens originated in the United States, Italy and Spain. The analysed material was cDNA or gDNA that came from T cells, B-cell-depleted T cells, or PBMCs.

Clones were sequenced by immunoSEQ multiplex PCR, and TCRdb holds only the in-frame ones, with some missing. The data contain about 74,000 clones, nearly 80% of them singletons. The rearrangement uses TRBV7-2 and TRBJ1-2, with D possibly TRBD1 on 5 matching bases. This receptor was obtained from a human donor in a cohort sampled during active COVID-19. Sequencing was carried out using peripheral blood. Written as DNA, the CDR3 is TGTGCCAGCAGTTTCCCCCCTCCAGGGCTGGATGGCTACACCTTC. It translates to CASSFPPPGLDGYTF.